This section outlines one T cell receptor beta chain sequence together with its context. The CDR3 length is 13 residues. A single record per CDR3 protein comes from TCRdb applying MiXCR to the RT-PCR reads. This sample carries about 96,000 distinct CDR3 sequences, roughly 52% of them seen once, and the ten largest clones take roughly three fifths. The data belong to a study of patients and donors after allogeneic stem cell transplantation. Source material: blood, either unsorted or a sorted T cell fraction (not recorded which). The gene calls are TRBV12-1 and TRBJ2-7; the table names TRBD2, a call not compared with the DNA. TRBV12-1 corresponds to a pseudogene. The TCR sequence derives from a human donor who was either an allogeneic HSCT recipient or a stem cell or donor lymphocyte infusion donor (not recorded which). It is not recorded whose cells these are; they may come from a transplant donor. CDR3 in DNA: TGTGCCAGCAGCCCTCTTTTGAGGGAAGAGCAGTACTTC. It is translated as CASSPLLREEQYF.